The clone carrying this TCR beta chain was observed many times. The target antigen is unknown. Germline values: CDR1 DFQATT, CDR2 SNEGSKA (reference sequence). CDR3 length: 14 amino acids. Trimming pared 6 bases from V and 7 bases from J, leaving 19 bases between. This record comes from a study of T-cell reconstitution after alpha-beta-depleted transplantation in children. The library targeted TCRbeta and was prepared with unique molecular identifiers. One entry per CDR3 protein results from TCRdb running MiXCR on the PCR reads. The sample contains around 580,000 distinct CDR3 sequences, roughly 24% of which appear only once. Study-level points and caveats: Newly produced T cells mostly provided counts and TCRbeta diversity after one year, as hyperexpanded clones declined. Two months or so post-transplant, alpha-beta T cells reportedly derived from several hundred expanded graft clones. For some patients, TCRbeta diversity was high at day 60 because of recipient T cells and thymic progenitors that survived.

The gene calls are TRBV20-1 and TRBJ2-1; weak D call: TRBD2 (6 bases). The sequencing used PBMCs, mostly from graft donor cells, collected 360 days after TCRalphabeta/CD19-depleted stem cell transplant. This TCR was sampled from a boy younger than two who had a stem cell transplant for acute myeloid leukemia, so the T cells may come from the graft donor. The CDR3 is CSAVSWLAPNEQFF. The CDR3 DNA is TGCAGTGCCGTCTCGTGGCTAGCGCCGAATGAGCAGTTCTTC.